This TCR beta chain was recovered during a study of blood T cells in healthy people across ages. Study results and limitations: Total diversity from one million sequenced T cells was likely underestimated.

This clonotype has a handful of counts. Its antigen remains unknown. It was with a sample-barcoded 5' primer and a J-beta primer mix that a second PCR of roughly 7 to 12 cycles was run. A single record per CDR3 protein comes from TCRdb applying MiXCR to the 5' RACE reads. The sample gives 1 million or so distinct CDR3 sequences, about 23% of which show up once; around 0.75% is in the top ten. The sample also formed part of further work on T cells of mothers and their children. According to that study: Reverse transcription into cDNA received all extracted RNA, at around 1.5 ug per 15 ul.

The sequence was collected from a girl aged 2 to 10 in good health. Source material: blood.

The CDR3 loop reads CASSIKSPSGVSSYEQYF. The CDR3 DNA follows: TGTGCCAGCAGCATAAAAAGCCCCAGCGGGGTGTCCTCCTACGAGCAGTACTTC. The V and J genes are TRBV7-8 and TRBJ2-5; 7 nucleotides line up with TRBD2. The J call may be wrong; the DNA end is better matched by TRBJ2-7. Germline V gene lookup returns CDR1 SGHVS and CDR2 FQNEAQ. The CDR3 is 18 residues long.